The 9 T cell receptor beta chains listed next were all sequenced from one sample in a study of T-cell memory formation after mild COVID-19. TCRdb re-called the 5' RACE reads through MiXCR, storing one row per CDR3 protein. The repertoire holds 470,000 or so distinct CDR3 sequences, roughly 20% seen once, with roughly 8% in the top ten. Sample: PBMCs or a T cell subset sorted from them (not recorded which). These receptor sequences come from an adult woman who had mild COVID-19 (a few samples of this study predate the infection). Cell type and time point are not known.

The sample holds a few counts of this clonotype. The chain uses TRBV12-3 or TRBV12-4 and TRBJ1-4; the match to TRBD1 covers 9 bases. Trimming removed 6 bases from V and 8 bases from J; junction bases left unmatched: 10. The CDR3 totals 15 residues. Written as DNA, the CDR3 is TGTGCCAGCAGAAACCGGGACAGGGTCCGGGAAAAACTGTTTTTT. Protein product: CASRNRDRVREKLFF.

The chain joins TRBV10-3 to TRBJ2-7, with D maybe TRBD2 (5 bases). The CDR3 consists of 17 residues. V lost 3 bases and J lost 0, with 18 bases in between. The germline V gene encodes CDR1 ENHRY and CDR2 SYGVKD. The CDR3 DNA reads as TGTGCCATCAGTGACTATCCCCGCCCGGGAAGCTCCTACGAGCAGTACTTC. This gives the protein CAISDYPRPGSSYEQYF.

The chain joins TRBV5-1 to TRBJ2-1; tentatively, D is TRBD1 (6 bases). The germline V and J ends were trimmed by 3 bases and 2 bases, with 9 bases remaining between them. Germline lookup yields CDR1 SGHRS and CDR2 YFSETQ. The length of the CDR3 is 14 residues. CDR3 sequence (DNA): TGCGCCAGCAGCTGGACAGTAACCTACAATGAGCAGTTCTTC. Protein product: CASSWTVTYNEQFF.

This clonotype occurred a few times. The chain joins TRBV5-1 to TRBJ2-7; D is possibly TRBD2 (7 bases). Germline V gene lookup returns CDR1 SGHRS and CDR2 YFSETQ. Trimming took off 0 bases at V and 0 bases at J, with 19 bases between the two ends. This CDR3 spans 18 amino acids. The CDR3 protein is CASSLAVGGGQVSYEQYF. The CDR3 DNA is TGCGCCAGCAGCTTGGCGGTTGGGGGGGGCCAAGTCTCCTACGAGCAGTACTTC.

The chain combines TRBV18 with TRBJ1-1, with 8 bases fitting TRBD1. The CDR3 is 13 amino acids. Trimming at V came to 9 bases and at J to 0 bases, leaving 3 bases not matched to a gene. CDR1 and CDR2 from the germline V gene are KGHSH and LQKENI. The CDR3 loop reads CASGTGLNTEAFF. The CDR3 bases are TGTGCCAGTGGGACAGGATTGAACACTGAAGCTTTCTTT.

This clonotype was observed at least ten times. The chain is built from TRBV19 and TRBJ1-2; D is undetermined. With 5 bases removed from V and 3 bases from J, the gap between germline ends came to 13 bases. The CDR3 is 14 amino acids. Germline V gene sequence: CDR1 LNHDA, CDR2 SQIVND (reference sequence). The CDR3 nucleotides read TGTGCCAGTAGTCCTGGGCCTCGGGACTATGGCTACACCTTC. This gives the protein CASSPGPRDYGYTF.

This chain connects TRBV12-3 or TRBV12-4 to TRBJ2-7, with 14 positions matching TRBD2. Trimming took 5 bases from V and 2 from J; bases not matched to a gene: 8. The length of the CDR3 is 17 residues. CDR3 protein: CASSPGLAGAGAYEQYF. DNA for the CDR3: TGTGCCAGCAGTCCGGGACTAGCGGGAGCGGGGGCCTACGAGCAGTACTTC.

The chain joins TRBV4-1 to TRBJ1-1, with TRBD1 as a possible D gene (6 bases). The V gene lost 4 bases and the J gene lost 2 bases, with 17 bases spanning the gap. This CDR3 region has 16 residues. CDR1 and CDR2 from the germline V gene are MGHRA and YSYEKL. The CDR3 DNA reads TGCGCCAGCAGCCCAAGCGGGGGGCCCGGTAACACTGAAGCTTTCTTT. It encodes CASSPSGGPGNTEAFF.

The DNA for the CDR3 is TGTGCCAGAAGCGGGGCGCATCCCCGTAGGAGATCCTACAATGAGCAGTTCTTC. It translates to CARSGAHPRRRSYNEQFF. The V gene is TRBV5-3, the J gene TRBJ2-1; D may be TRBD1 (5 bases). TRBV5-3 is an ORF; its function is uncertain. Trimming cost V 4 bases and J 1 base, with 21 bases left between them. This CDR3 region has 18 residues.